The source of this T cell receptor beta chain is a study of T cell repertoires in cytomegalovirus infection. TCRdb reprocessed the reads via MiXCR and lists one record per CDR3 protein. The table includes 550,000 to 700,000 distinct CDR3 sequences, roughly 43% detected once. This clonotype occurred a few times. Its matching antigen is unknown. The CDR3 extends over 15 amino acids. V lost 2 bases and J lost 2, with 13 bases in between. Germline lookup yields CDR1 DFQATT and CDR2 SNEGSKA (reference sequence). The specimen was cultured PBMCs, collected from culture after CMV antigen stimulation. The TCR was taken from a human donor in good health (CMV status not recorded). Some clones in this sample may be carry-over from other donors' samples. The genes are TRBV20-1 and TRBJ1-5; D ambiguous. The CDR3 protein is CSARHGLGGNQPQHF. The CDR3 nucleotides are TGCAGTGCTAGACACGGGCTGGGAGGCAATCAGCCCCAGCATTTT.